These 32 T cell receptor beta chains were sequenced from one sample in a study of shared clonotypes between healthy human individuals. Libraries were prepared by immunoSEQ multiplex PCR; TCRdb keeps only in-frame clonotypes and omits some of them. The sample holds roughly 2.6 million clones, around 94% seen once. Sample: naive CD4+ T cells sorted from blood. Regarding subset: CD45RA+ positively selected. The receptors originated from a young man in good health.

The CDR3 DNA sequence: TGTGCCAGCAGCCAAGATGCGGACAGGGTCGCCGGGGAGCTGTTTTTT. Translating gives CASSQDADRVAGELFF. V gene TRBV14 combines with J gene TRBJ2-2; 8 nucleotides align to TRBD1. In germline, CDR1 is SGHDN, CDR2 FVKESK. The CDR3 contains 16 residues. J was trimmed by 6 bases and V by 0 bases; bases with no gene match: 6.

The chain joins TRBV11-2 to TRBJ2-2, with D tentatively TRBD1 (6 bases). The CDR3 consists of 16 residues. V was cut by 5 bases and J by 7 bases, with 20 bases left in between. CDR1 is SGHAT and CDR2 is FQNNGV in the germline V gene. The CDR3 sequence is CASSPEILGGGGELFF. CDR3 in DNA: TGTGCCAGCAGCCCCGAGATCCTAGGGGGTGGCGGGGAGCTGTTTTTT.

This clone came up a few times. The same CDR3 is also encoded by other DNA sequences in this sample. V gene TRBV7-9 combines with J gene TRBJ2-1; D is unclear. V was cut by 2 bases and J by 2 bases, with 1 base left in between. This CDR3 contains 12 residues. Germline CDR1 is SEHNR and CDR2 is FQNEAQ (reference sequence). In DNA, the CDR3 is TGTGCCAGCAGCTTAACCTACAATGAGCAGTTCTTC. Amino acid sequence: CASSLTYNEQFF.

The V call is TRBV6-9, the J call TRBJ2-7; D might be TRBD1 (5 bases). Germline V gene data show CDR1 as MNHGY and CDR2 as SVAAGI. The germline V and J ends were trimmed by 7 bases and 3 bases, with 13 bases remaining between them. The CDR3 spans 13 residues. The CDR3 here is CASNYRCNYEQYF. CDR3 sequence (DNA): TGTGCCAGCAATTACAGGTGCAACTACGAGCAGTACTTC.

The chain is built from TRBV19 and TRBJ1-6; the match to TRBD1 covers 11 bases. Germline V gene lookup returns CDR1 LNHDA and CDR2 SQIVND (reference sequence). The ends lost 3 bases at V and 7 bases at J; junction bases unmatched: 2. The CDR3 spans 15 residues. Written as DNA, the CDR3 is TGTGCCAGTAGTATCGGGGACAGGGGGAATTCACCCCTCCACTTT. This encodes CASSIGDRGNSPLHF.

This chain joins TRBV5-1 and TRBJ1-6, with 12 positions matching TRBD1. Germline V gene data show CDR1 as SGHRS and CDR2 as YFSETQ. After removal of 4 bases from V and 3 bases from J, the junction contained 8 bases not matched to a gene. The CDR3 has 18 amino acids. The CDR3 here is CASSRGTGGFDYNSPLHF. The DNA of the CDR3 is TGCGCCAGCAGCCGGGGGACAGGGGGCTTTGACTATAATTCACCCCTCCACTTT.

The J gene is TRBJ2-3, the V gene TRBV27; D is uncertain. V lost 0 bases to trimming and J lost 5 bases, with 6 bases between them. The CDR3 consists of 13 residues. Looked up from germline, CDR1 is MNHEY and CDR2 is SMNVEV (reference sequence). The CDR3 nucleotides are TGTGCCAGCAGTTTATCGGGAAAAGATACGCAGTATTTT. Its translation: CASSLSGKDTQYF.

The chain links TRBV10-1 to TRBJ2-3, with D perhaps assigned TRBD1 or TRBD2 (5 bases each). The CDR3 is 14 amino acids. Germline V CDR1 and CDR2: WNHNN, SYGVQD (reference sequence). V was clipped by 8 bases and J by 6 bases, with 18 bases between them. The CDR3 DNA reads as TGCGCCAGCGGACCGGGACCCCTAAGCGATACGCAGTATTTT. This sequence encodes CASGPGPLSDTQYF.

V is TRBV19 and J is TRBJ1-5; TRBD1 is a possible D gene (5 bases). Per germline, CDR1 LNHDA and CDR2 SQIVND (reference sequence). Trimming took off 3 bases at V and 3 bases at J, with 15 bases between the two ends. The CDR3 runs to 16 residues. For the CDR3, the DNA is TGTGCCAGTAGTATTGCAGGGAAGGGCGACAATCAGCCCCAGCATTTT. This gives the protein CASSIAGKGDNQPQHF.

The CDR3 coding sequence is TGCGCCAGCAGCAATGGACAGGGGGCGCGAGGAAACACCATATATTTT. Translation gives CASSNGQGARGNTIYF. The chain links TRBV5-1 to TRBJ1-3; the match to TRBD1 covers 11 bases. The CDR3 totals 16 residues. The J segment lost 4 bases and the V segment lost 4 bases, leaving 7 bases of the junction unmatched. Germline V CDR1 and CDR2: SGHRS, YFSETQ.

The rearrangement links TRBV11-2 to TRBJ1-1; TRBD1 matches 8 bases. Germline V gene sequence: CDR1 SGHAT, CDR2 FQNNGV. The CDR3 totals 14 residues. V lost 4 bases and J lost 5; bases outside the gene matches: 6. CDR3 sequence (DNA): TGTGCCAGCAGCTATACAGGGGGATTGACTGAAGCTTTCTTT. Its protein is CASSYTGGLTEAFF. The variable domain in full, with the rest retrieved from reference TRBV11-2 and TRBJ1-1, is EAGVAQSPRYKIIEKRQSVAFWCNPISGHATLYWYQQILGQGPKLLIQFQNNGVVDDSQLPKDRFSAERLKGVDSTLKIQPAKLEDSAVYLCASSYTGGLTEAFFGQGTRLTVV.

This sequence joins TRBV30 and TRBJ1-5; 9 bases line up with TRBD1. After removal of 0 bases from V and 5 bases from J, the junction contained 8 bases not matched to a gene. Germline values: CDR1 GTSNPN, CDR2 SVGIG (reference sequence). The CDR3 contains 16 residues. The CDR3 nucleotides read TGTGCCTGGAGTGTACGACAGGGGGTTCTCTATCAGCCCCAGCATTTT. The encoded protein is CAWSVRQGVLYQPQHF.

Written as DNA, the CDR3 is TGCGCCAGCAGCCAAGATGTACTAGCGCACACCGGGGAGCTGTTTTTT. This encodes CASSQDVLAHTGELFF. V and J are TRBV4-3 and TRBJ2-2; 7 nucleotides match TRBD2. The CDR3 length is 16 residues. With 0 bases clipped from V and 3 bases from J, the junction kept 4 bases outside the gene matches. Per germline, CDR1 LGHNA and CDR2 YSLEER.

With respect to this clone: Other DNA sequences in the same sample also yield this CDR3. The rearrangement uses TRBV6-5 and TRBJ2-2; D perhaps matches TRBD1 (5 bases). Looked up from germline, CDR1 is MNHEY and CDR2 is SVGAGI. CDR3 length: 13 amino acids. Trimming shortened V by 7 bases and J by 0 bases, and 6 bases separated the two germline ends. The CDR3 region has the DNA TGTGCCAGCACCAGGGCGAACACCGGGGAGCTGTTTTTT. Translated, it gives CASTRANTGELFF.

The rearrangement links TRBV30 to TRBJ2-2; perhaps D is TRBD1 or TRBD2 (6 bases each). The germline gives CDR1 GTSNPN, CDR2 SVGIG (reference sequence). The length of the CDR3 is 15 residues. Trimming cost V 2 bases and J 5 bases, with 15 bases left between them. CDR3 sequence (DNA): TGTGCCTGGAGTTTTTTCACAGGGAGGACCGGGGAGCTGTTTTTT. Translated: CAWSFFTGRTGELFF. The complete variable domain, with remaining parts taken from reference TRBV30 and TRBJ2-2, reads SQTIHQWPATLVQPVGSPLSLECTVEGTSNPNLYWYRQAAGRGLQLLFYSVGIGQISSEVPQNLSASRPQDRQFILSSKKLLLSDSGFYLCAWSFFTGRTGELFFGEGSRLTVL.

J is TRBJ2-2 and V is TRBV7-9; unclear D gene. CDR3 length equals 13 residues. The ends were cut back, 5 bases at V and 8 bases at J, with 12 bases in the middle. CDR1 and CDR2 (germline): SEHNR, FQNEAQ (reference sequence). The CDR3 bases are TGTGCCAGCAGCCCTGGACCCGTAGGGGAGCTGTTTTTT. Translated, it gives CASSPGPVGELFF.

The V gene is TRBV6-6, the J gene TRBJ1-2; D gene uncertain. Trimming removed 2 bases from V and 0 bases from J, with 7 bases in between. The V gene's germline CDR1 is MNHNY and CDR2 SVGAGI (reference sequence). This CDR3 has 14 amino acids. This CDR3 reads CASSYPGSNYGYTF. The CDR3 bases are TGTGCCAGCAGTTACCCAGGATCTAACTATGGCTACACCTTC.

Notes on this clone: Other DNA sequences in the sample encode the same CDR3. V usage is TRBV18 and J usage is TRBJ1-1; D not resolved. Germline V lookup: CDR1 KGHSH, CDR2 LQKENI. The CDR3 has 13 amino acids. V lost 3 bases and J 1 base, leaving 6 bases between the germline ends. This CDR3 is CASSPKGNTEAFF. CDR3 in DNA: TGTGCCAGCTCACCTAAGGGGAACACTGAAGCTTTCTTT.

This CDR3 reads CAWSPGQPKYEQYF. The CDR3 coding sequence is TGTGCCTGGAGCCCGGGACAACCGAAGTACGAGCAGTACTTC. The rearrangement joins TRBV30 to TRBJ2-7, with D possibly matching TRBD1 (6 bases). V gave up 3 bases and J gave up 4 bases, with 16 bases separating them. CDR3 size: 14 residues. CDR1 GTSNPN and CDR2 SVGIG come from the germline V gene (reference sequence).

A remark on this clone: Other DNA sequences of this sample code for an identical CDR3. The gene calls are TRBV11-2 and TRBJ2-3; 10 nucleotides align to TRBD2. Germline V gene data show CDR1 as SGHAT and CDR2 as FQNNGV. The CDR3 is 15 residues long. The trim removed 2 bases at V and 3 bases at J, leaving 2 bases unmatched. The CDR3 loop reads CASSLLAGGTDTQYF. The CDR3 coding sequence is TGTGCCAGCAGCTTATTAGCGGGGGGAACAGATACGCAGTATTTT.

The chain couples TRBV2 to TRBJ2-5; weak D call: TRBD1 (6 bases). CDR1 and CDR2 (germline): SNHLY, FYNNEI. CDR3 size: 13 residues. Trimming removed 2 bases at V and 3 bases at J, with 7 bases between. The CDR3 bases are TGTGCCAGCAGTGAAACAGGGAAAGAGACCCAGTACTTC. It codes for CASSETGKETQYF.

This chain links TRBV2 with TRBJ1-1; 7 bases map to TRBD1. CDR1 is SNHLY, CDR2 FYNNEI, per germline. Germline trimming cut 7 bases from V and 4 bases from J; bases unmatched to any gene: 9. The CDR3 spans 14 residues. The CDR3 nucleotides read TGTGCCAGCACCGCTAAGGGGGCGGCCACTGAAGCTTTCTTT. It codes for CASTAKGAATEAFF.

As regards this clone: The sample has other DNA sequences that encode this CDR3 too. This chain uses TRBV6-5 with TRBJ1-5; D is undetermined. CDR1 and CDR2 from the germline V gene are MNHEY and SVGAGI. The V and J ends lost 5 bases and 0 bases respectively, with 8 bases between them. This CDR3 is built from 14 residues. CDR3 DNA sequence: TGTGCCAGCAGTCCTACGGGTAGCAATCAGCCCCAGCATTTT. This translates into CASSPTGSNQPQHF.

This clone was observed a single time. Other DNA sequences within the sample encode an identical CDR3. The chain joins TRBV5-1 to TRBJ2-1; no clear D gene. V shed 0 bases and J shed 0 bases, with 10 bases lying between them. Germline CDR1 is SGHRS and CDR2 is YFSETQ. The CDR3 contains 16 residues. The CDR3 sequence: CASSLVAASSYNEQFF. CDR3 nucleotides: TGCGCCAGCAGCTTGGTGGCTGCCAGCTCCTACAATGAGCAGTTCTTC.

A few counts support this clone. At the DNA level, this CDR3 is encoded by other sequences in the same sample as well. The chain recombines TRBV30 with TRBJ1-4, with D possibly matching TRBD1 (6 bases). Germline CDR1 is GTSNPN and CDR2 is SVGIG (reference sequence). This CDR3 is 12 amino acids long. V lost 0 bases to trimming and J lost 7 bases, with 6 bases between them. CDR3 in amino acids: CAWSVQGEKLFF. The CDR3 nucleotides are TGTGCCTGGAGTGTACAGGGTGAAAAACTGTTTTTT. Supplemented by reference TRBV30 and TRBJ1-4, the full variable domain reads SQTIHQWPATLVQPVGSPLSLECTVEGTSNPNLYWYRQAAGRGLQLLFYSVGIGQISSEVPQNLSASRPQDRQFILSSKKLLLSDSGFYLCAWSVQGEKLFFGSGTQLSVL.

V gene TRBV19 combines with J gene TRBJ2-7; tentative D call: TRBD1 (8 bases). Germline V gene sequence: CDR1 LNHDA, CDR2 SQIVND (reference sequence). The CDR3 contains 19 residues. Trimming removed 5 bases at V and 2 bases at J, with 28 bases between. DNA of the CDR3: TGTGCCAGTAGTGCACGATGGGGGGGCGGGACAGGCCATACCTACGAGCAGTACTTC. Amino acids: CASSARWGGGTGHTYEQYF.

Remarks on this clone: The same CDR3 can be traced to other DNA sequences in this sample. V and J are TRBV9 and TRBJ2-6, with a weak D call TRBD2 (6 bases). V lost 0 bases and J lost 4, with 8 bases in between. There are 15 residues in the CDR3. CDR1 is SGDLS, CDR2 YYNGEE, per germline. This chain's CDR3 is CASSVGDSGANVLTF. The CDR3 coding sequence is TGTGCCAGCAGCGTAGGGGACTCCGGGGCCAACGTCCTGACTTTC.

The chain couples TRBV10-1 to TRBJ2-3; 10 bases are shared with TRBD1. Germline V CDR1 and CDR2: WNHNN, SYGVQD (reference sequence). The CDR3 runs to 15 residues. Trimming took 2 bases from V and 5 from J; bases not matched to a gene: 4. The CDR3 region has the DNA TGCGCCAGCAGTGAGCGACAGGGGGCTATAGATACGCAGTATTTT. Encoded protein: CASSERQGAIDTQYF.

This chain links TRBV2 with TRBJ2-3, with 11 bases identical to TRBD2. Germline values: CDR1 SNHLY, CDR2 FYNNEI. With 1 base clipped from V and 7 bases from J, the junction kept 7 bases outside the gene matches. The CDR3 sequence is 16 residues long. DNA for the CDR3: TGTGCCAGCAGTGAAGGGCTAGCGGGGGGCTACAATACGCAGTATTTT. Translated, it gives CASSEGLAGGYNTQYF.

The genes are TRBV2 and TRBJ2-3; D not resolved. There are 16 residues in the CDR3. Per the germline V gene, CDR1 is SNHLY and CDR2 is FYNNEI. The V gene lost 4 bases and the J gene lost 2 bases, with 16 bases spanning the gap. The DNA of the CDR3 is TGTGCCAGCAGTGCCCCGGAGTTGGAGAACACAGATACGCAGTATTTT. Translating it yields CASSAPELENTDTQYF.

Notes on this clone: The same CDR3 arises from other DNA sequences in this sample as well. The V call is TRBV6-6, the J call TRBJ1-1; tentative D call: TRBD1 (5 bases). Germline lookup yields CDR1 MNHNY and CDR2 SVGAGI (reference sequence). V shed 2 bases and J shed 4 bases, with 8 bases lying between them. This CDR3 region has 13 residues. This CDR3 is CASSYGGGTEAFF. Written as DNA, the CDR3 is TGTGCCAGCAGTTACGGGGGAGGCACTGAAGCTTTCTTT.

The chain has TRBV28 and TRBJ1-4, with 7 bases lining up with TRBD1. The CDR3 runs to 16 residues. In germline, CDR1 is MDHEN, CDR2 SYDVKM. The junction had 16 bases not matched to a gene; V was cut back by 8 bases and J by 7 bases. CDR3 sequence reads: CASHSFGQGDPEKLFF. CDR3 nucleotides: TGTGCCAGCCACAGTTTCGGTCAGGGGGACCCTGAAAAACTGTTTTTT.